This T cell receptor (beta chain) was identified during a study of long-term antiretroviral therapy in people with HIV. Study-wide background: Earliest sampling preceded the 2015 immediate-ART recommendation by about a decade. Overall study findings and caveats: HIV repertoires showed narrower CDR3 length ranges than controls.

It was version v3.0 of the immunoSEQ assay that was run at survey level. The table came from immunoSEQ multiplex PCR; TCRdb's copy has only in-frame clones and leaves some out. The table lists over 30,000 clones, over 65% of them singletons. About this clone: Its matching antigen is unknown.

The CDR3 totals 15 residues. The germline CDR1 and CDR2 sequences are MNHEY and SMNVEV (reference sequence). V was pared by 5 bases and J by 0 bases, with 12 bases between. All donors provided no fewer than one pre-ART and no fewer than two post-ART PBMC samples. Roughly 1-10 million cryopreserved PBMC were held in samples before DNA extraction. V and J are TRBV27 and TRBJ2-3, with a tentative D call TRBD1 (6 bases). Source: unsorted PBMCs, taken 2 years after starting antiretroviral therapy. The receptor comes from a woman in her 50s with HIV. CDR3 bases: TGTGCCAGCAGTACTGGGGGCCTCAGCACAGATACGCAGTATTTT. It specifies CASSTGGLSTDTQYF.